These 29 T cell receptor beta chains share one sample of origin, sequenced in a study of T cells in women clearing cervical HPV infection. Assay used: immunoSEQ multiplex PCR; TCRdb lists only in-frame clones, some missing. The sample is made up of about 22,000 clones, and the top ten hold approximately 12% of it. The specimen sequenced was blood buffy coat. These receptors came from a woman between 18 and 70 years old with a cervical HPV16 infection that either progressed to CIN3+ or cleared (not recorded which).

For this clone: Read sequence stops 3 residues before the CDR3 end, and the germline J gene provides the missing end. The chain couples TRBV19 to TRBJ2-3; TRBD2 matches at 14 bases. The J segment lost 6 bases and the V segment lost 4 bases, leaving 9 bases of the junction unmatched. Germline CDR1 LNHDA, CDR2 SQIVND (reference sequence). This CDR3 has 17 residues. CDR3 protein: CASSKTSGGAMRDTQYF. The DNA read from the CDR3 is TGTGCCAGTAGTAAGACTAGCGGGGGGGCCATGCGGGATACG.

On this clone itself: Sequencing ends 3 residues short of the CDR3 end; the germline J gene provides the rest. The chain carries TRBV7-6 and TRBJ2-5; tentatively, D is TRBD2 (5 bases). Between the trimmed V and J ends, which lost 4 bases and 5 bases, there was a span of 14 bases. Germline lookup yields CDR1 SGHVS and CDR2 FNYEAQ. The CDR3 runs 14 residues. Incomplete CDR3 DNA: TGTGCCAGCAGCTACACGGACTTCGGGGAGACC. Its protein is CASSYTDFGET. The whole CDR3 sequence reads CASSYTDFGETQYF.

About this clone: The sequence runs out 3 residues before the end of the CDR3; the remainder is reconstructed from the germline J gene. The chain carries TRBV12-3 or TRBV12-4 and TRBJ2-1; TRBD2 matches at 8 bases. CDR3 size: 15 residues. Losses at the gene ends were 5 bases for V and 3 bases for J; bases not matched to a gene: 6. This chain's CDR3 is CASSLSGSGYNEQFF. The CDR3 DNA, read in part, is TGTGCCAGCAGTCTAAGCGGGAGCGGCTACAATGAG.

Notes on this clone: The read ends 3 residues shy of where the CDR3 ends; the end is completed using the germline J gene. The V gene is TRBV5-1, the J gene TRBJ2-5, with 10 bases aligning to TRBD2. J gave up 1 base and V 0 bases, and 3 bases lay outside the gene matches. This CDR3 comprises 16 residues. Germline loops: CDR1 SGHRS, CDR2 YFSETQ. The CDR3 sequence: CASSLGLAGSQETQYF. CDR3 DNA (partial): TGCGCCAGCAGCTTGGGACTAGCGGGTTCCCAAGAGACC.

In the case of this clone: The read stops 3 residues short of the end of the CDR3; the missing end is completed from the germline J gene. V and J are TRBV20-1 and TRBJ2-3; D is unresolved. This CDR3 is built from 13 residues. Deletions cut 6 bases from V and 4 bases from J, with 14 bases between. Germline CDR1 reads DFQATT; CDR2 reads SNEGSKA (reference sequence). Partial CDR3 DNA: TGCAGTGCGAGCCCCCCTGGGCCAGATACG. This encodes CSASPPGPDT. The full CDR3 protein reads CSASPPGPDTQYF.

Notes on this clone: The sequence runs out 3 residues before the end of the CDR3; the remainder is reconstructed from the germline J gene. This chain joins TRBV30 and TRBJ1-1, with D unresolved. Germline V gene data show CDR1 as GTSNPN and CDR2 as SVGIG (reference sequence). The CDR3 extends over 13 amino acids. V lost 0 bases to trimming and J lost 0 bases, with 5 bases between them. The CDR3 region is CAWSVLMNTEAFF. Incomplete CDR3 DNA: TGTGCCTGGAGTGTACTTATGAACACTGAA.

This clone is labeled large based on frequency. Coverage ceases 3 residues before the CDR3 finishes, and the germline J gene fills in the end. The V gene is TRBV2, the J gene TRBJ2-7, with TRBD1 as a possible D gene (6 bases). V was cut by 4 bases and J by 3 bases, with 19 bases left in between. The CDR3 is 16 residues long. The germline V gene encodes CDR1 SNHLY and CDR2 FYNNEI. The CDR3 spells CASSGPRQDYIYEQYF. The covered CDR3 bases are TGTGCCAGCAGTGGGCCCCGACAGGATTACATCTACGAG.

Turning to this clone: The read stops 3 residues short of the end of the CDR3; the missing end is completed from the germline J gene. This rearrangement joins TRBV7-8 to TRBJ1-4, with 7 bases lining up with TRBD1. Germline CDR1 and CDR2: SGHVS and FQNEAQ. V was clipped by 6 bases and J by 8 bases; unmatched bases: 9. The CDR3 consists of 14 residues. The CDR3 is CASSAGGLREKLFF. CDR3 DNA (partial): TGTGCCAGCAGTGCAGGGGGTCTTAGGGAAAAA.

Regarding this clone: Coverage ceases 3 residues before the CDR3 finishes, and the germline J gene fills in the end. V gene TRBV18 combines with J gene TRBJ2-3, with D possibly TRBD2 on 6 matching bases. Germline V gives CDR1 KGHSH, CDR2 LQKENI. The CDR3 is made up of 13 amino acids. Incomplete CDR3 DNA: TGTGCCAGCTCAACGGGGGAAAATCAGCCG. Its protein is CASSTGENQP. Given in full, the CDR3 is CASSTGENQPQYF.

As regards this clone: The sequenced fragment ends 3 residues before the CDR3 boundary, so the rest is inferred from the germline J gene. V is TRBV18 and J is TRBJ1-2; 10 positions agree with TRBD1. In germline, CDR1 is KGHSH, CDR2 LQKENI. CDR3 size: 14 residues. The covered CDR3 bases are TGTGCCAGCTCAACGAGGGACAGGGGAGCGACC. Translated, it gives CASSTRDRGAT. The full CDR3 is CASSTRDRGATYTF. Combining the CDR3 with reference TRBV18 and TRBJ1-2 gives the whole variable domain NAGVMQNPRHLVRRRGQEARLRCSPMKGHSHVYWYRQLPEEGLKFMVYLQKENIIDESGMPKERFSAEFPKEGPSILRIQQVVRGDSAAYFCASSTRDRGATYTFGSGTRLTVV.

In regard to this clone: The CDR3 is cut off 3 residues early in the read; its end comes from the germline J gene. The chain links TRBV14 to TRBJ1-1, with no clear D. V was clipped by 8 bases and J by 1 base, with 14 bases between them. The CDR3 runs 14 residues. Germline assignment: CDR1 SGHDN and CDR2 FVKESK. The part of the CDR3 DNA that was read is TGTGCCAGCCGGGCGGGTGTTAGGAACACTGAA. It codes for CASRAGVRNTE. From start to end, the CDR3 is CASRAGVRNTEAFF.

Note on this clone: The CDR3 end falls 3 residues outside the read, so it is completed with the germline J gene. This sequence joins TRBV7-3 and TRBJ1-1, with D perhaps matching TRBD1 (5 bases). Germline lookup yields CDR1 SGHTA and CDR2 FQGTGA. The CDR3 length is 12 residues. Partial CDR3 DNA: TGTGCCAGCAGCCGGTTGGGGGGAGAA. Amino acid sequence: CASSRLGGE. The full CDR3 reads CASSRLGGEAFF.

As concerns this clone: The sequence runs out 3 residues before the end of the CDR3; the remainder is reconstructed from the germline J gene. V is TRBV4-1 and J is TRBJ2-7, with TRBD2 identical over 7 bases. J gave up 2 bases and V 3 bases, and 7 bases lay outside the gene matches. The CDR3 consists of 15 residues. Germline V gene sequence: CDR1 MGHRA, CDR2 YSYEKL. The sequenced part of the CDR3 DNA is TGCGCCAGCAGCCACAGCCCAGCGGGAACCTACGAG. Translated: CASSHSPAGTYE. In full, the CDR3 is CASSHSPAGTYEQYF.

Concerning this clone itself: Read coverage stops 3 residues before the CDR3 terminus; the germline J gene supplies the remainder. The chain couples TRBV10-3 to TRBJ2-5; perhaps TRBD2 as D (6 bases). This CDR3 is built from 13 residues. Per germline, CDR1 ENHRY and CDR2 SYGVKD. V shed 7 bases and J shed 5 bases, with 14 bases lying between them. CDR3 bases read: TGTGCCATCACAAACGGCGGGGCCGAGACC. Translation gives CAITNGGAET. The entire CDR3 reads CAITNGGAETQYF.

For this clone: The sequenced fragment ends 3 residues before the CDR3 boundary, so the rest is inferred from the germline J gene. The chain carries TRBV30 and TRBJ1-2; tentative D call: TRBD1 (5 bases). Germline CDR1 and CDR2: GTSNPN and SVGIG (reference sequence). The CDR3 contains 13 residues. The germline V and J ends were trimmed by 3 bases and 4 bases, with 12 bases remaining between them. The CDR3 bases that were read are TGTGCCTGGAGGGGGGGGAGCGCCTATGGC. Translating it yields CAWRGGSAYG. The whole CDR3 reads CAWRGGSAYGYTF.

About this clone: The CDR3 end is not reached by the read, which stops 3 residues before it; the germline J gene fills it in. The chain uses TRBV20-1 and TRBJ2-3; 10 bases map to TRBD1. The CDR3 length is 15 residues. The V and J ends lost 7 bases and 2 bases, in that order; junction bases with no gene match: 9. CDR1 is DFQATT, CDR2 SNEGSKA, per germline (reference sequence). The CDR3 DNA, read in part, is TGCAGTGGACAGGGGGCTGCGTGGGACACAGATACG. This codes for CSGQGAAWDTDT. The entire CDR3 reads CSGQGAAWDTDTQYF.

The CDR3 reads CASSEPTEDNEQFF. The part of the CDR3 DNA that was read is TGTGCCAGCAGTGAACCGACAGAAGACAATGAG. The chain employs TRBV12-3 or TRBV12-4 and TRBJ2-1, with TRBD1 as a possible D gene (5 bases). The CDR3 goes on 3 residues after the read ends, and that part is filled in from the germline J gene. There are 14 residues in the CDR3. Deletions cut 5 bases from V and 5 bases from J, with 13 bases between.

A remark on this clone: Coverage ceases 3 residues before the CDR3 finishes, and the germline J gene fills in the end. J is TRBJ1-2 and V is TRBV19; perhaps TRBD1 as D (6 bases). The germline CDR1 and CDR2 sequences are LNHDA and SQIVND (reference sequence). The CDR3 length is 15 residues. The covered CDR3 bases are TGTGCCAGTAGTTCCTACGGGGGGCGGTCCAATGAC. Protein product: CASSSYGGRSND. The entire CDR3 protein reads CASSSYGGRSNDYTF.

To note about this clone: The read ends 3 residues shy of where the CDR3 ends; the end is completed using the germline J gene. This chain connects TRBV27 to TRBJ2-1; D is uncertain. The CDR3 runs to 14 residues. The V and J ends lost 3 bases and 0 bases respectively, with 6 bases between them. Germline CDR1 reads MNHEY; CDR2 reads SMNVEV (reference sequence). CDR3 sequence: CASSLQFSYNEQFF. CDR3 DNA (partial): TGTGCCAGCAGTTTGCAGTTCTCCTACAATGAG.

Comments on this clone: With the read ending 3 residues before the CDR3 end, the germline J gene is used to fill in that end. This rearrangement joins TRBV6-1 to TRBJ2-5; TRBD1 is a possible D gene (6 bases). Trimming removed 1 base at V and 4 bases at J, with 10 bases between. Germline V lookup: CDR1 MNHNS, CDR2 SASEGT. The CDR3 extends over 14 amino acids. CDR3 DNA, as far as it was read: TGTGCCAGCAGTGAAGTTTGGGGGCCAGAGACC. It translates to CASSEVWGPET. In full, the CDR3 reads CASSEVWGPETQYF.

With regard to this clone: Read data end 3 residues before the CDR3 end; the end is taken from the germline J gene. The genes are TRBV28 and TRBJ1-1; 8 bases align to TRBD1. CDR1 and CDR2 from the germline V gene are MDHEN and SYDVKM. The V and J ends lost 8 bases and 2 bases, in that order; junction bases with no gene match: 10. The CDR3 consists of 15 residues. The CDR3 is CASHPGGPVNTEAFF. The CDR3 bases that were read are TGTGCCAGCCATCCAGGGGGCCCCGTTAACACTGAA. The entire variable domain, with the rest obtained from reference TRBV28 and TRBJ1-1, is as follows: DVKVTQSSRYLVKRTGEKVFLECVQDMDHENMFWYRQDPGLGLRLIYFSYDVKMKEKGDIPEGYSVSREKKERFSLILESASTNQTSMYLCASHPGGPVNTEAFFGQGTRLTVV.

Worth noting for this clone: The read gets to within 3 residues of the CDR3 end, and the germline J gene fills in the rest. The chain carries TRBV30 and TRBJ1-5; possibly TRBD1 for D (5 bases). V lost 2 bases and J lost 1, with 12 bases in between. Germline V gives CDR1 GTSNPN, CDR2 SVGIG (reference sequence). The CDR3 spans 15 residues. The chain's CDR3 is CAWSFRDRSNQPQHF. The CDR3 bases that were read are TGTGCCTGGAGTTTTCGAGACAGAAGCAATCAGCCC.

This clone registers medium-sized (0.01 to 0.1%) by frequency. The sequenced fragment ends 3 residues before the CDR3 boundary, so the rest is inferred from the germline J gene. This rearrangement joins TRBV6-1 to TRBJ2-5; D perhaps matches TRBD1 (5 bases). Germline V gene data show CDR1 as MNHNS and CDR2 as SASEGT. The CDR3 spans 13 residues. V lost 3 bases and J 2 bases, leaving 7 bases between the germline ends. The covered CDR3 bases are TGTGCCAGCAGTGACAGGGTTCAAGAGACC. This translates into CASSDRVQET. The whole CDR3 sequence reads CASSDRVQETQYF.

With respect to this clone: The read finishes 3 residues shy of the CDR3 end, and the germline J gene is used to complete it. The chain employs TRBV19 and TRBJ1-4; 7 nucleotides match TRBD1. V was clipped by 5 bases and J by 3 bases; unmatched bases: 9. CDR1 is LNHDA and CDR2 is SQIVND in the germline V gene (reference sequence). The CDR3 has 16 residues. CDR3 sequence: CASSSQAGQANEKLFF. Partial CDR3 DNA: TGTGCCAGTAGTTCCCAGGCCGGACAGGCTAATGAAAAA.

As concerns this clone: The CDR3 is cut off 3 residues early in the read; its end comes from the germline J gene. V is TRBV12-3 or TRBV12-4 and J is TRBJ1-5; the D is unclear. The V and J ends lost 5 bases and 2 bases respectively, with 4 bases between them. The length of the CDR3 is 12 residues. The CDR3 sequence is CASSRGNQPQHF. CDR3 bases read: TGTGCCAGCAGTCGGGGCAATCAGCCC.

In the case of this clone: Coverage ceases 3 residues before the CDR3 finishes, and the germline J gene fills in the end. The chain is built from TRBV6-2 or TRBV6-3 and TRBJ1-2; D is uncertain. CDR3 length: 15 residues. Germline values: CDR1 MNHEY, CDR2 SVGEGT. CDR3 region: CASSGTSGRYNDYTF. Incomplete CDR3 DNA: TGTGCCAGCAGTGGTACTAGCGGGAGGTACAATGAC.

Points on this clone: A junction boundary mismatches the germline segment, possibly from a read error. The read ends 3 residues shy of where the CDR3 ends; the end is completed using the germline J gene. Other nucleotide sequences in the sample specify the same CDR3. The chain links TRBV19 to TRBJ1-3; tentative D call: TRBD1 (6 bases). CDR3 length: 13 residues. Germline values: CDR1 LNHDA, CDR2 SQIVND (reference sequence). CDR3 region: CATAGDSGNTIYF. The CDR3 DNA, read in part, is TGTGCCACCGCAGGGGATTCTGGAAACACA.

CDR3 sequence reads: CASRRQAGNEKLFF. The sequenced part of the CDR3 DNA is TGTGCCAGTAGAAGACAGGCTGGGAATGAAAAG. J is TRBJ2-2 and V is TRBV19; D is perhaps TRBD1 (6 bases). The CDR3 extends 3 residues past the end of the read, so its final part is completed from the germline J gene. Germline V lookup: CDR1 LNHDA, CDR2 SQIVND (reference sequence). This CDR3 has 14 residues.

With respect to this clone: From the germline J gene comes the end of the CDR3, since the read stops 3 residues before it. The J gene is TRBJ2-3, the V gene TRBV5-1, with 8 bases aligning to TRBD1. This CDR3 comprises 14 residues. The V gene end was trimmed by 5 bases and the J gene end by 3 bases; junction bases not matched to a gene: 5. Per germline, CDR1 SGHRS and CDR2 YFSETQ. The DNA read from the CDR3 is TGCGCCAGCAGACCAGGGGGCTGGACAGATACG. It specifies CASRPGGWTDT. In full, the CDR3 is CASRPGGWTDTQYF.